This entry lists 12 T cell receptor beta chains sequenced from one sample in a study of shared clonotypes between healthy human individuals. Only in-frame clones appear in the TCRdb table, and some are missing; sequencing was by immunoSEQ multiplex PCR. The sample yields roughly 530,000 clones, 90% to 96% seen once. The material sequenced was naive CD4+ T cells sorted from blood. Subset: CD45RA+ positively selected. The receptors were gathered from a woman under 40 in good health.

In this sample, this clone turned up once. This sequence joins TRBV11-2 and TRBJ2-3; 8 bases align to TRBD1. CDR1 is SGHAT, CDR2 FQNNGV, per germline. V was clipped by 5 bases and J by 4 bases; unmatched bases: 5. CDR3 length: 14 residues. The CDR3 region has the DNA TGTGCCAGCAGCGATGACAGGGGAGCAGATACGCAGTATTTT. This codes for CASSDDRGADTQYF.

The V and J genes are TRBV6-1 and TRBJ2-1, with TRBD1 matching 10 bases. This CDR3 region has 15 residues. The J segment lost 4 bases and the V segment lost 6 bases, leaving 6 bases of the junction unmatched. The germline CDR1 and CDR2 sequences are MNHNS and SASEGT. The CDR3 here is CASRTGTGDYNEQFF. The CDR3 region has the DNA TGTGCCAGCAGGACTGGGACAGGGGATTACAATGAGCAGTTCTTC.

The CDR3 here is CASSLLESYNEQFF. The CDR3 coding sequence is TGTGCCAGCAGTTTACTGGAGTCCTACAATGAGCAGTTCTTC. This chain connects TRBV27 to TRBJ2-1; D uncertain. In germline, CDR1 is MNHEY, CDR2 SMNVEV (reference sequence). V lost 2 bases and J 1 base, leaving 6 bases between the germline ends. The CDR3 has 14 residues.

The V and J genes are TRBV2 and TRBJ1-2; D is ambiguous. Trimming cost V 5 bases and J 3 bases, with 10 bases left between them. The CDR3 sequence is 13 residues long. Germline lookup yields CDR1 SNHLY and CDR2 FYNNEI. CDR3 region: CASSWTADYGYTF. The CDR3 coding sequence is TGTGCCAGCAGTTGGACGGCTGACTATGGCTACACCTTC.

The V and J genes are TRBV7-9 and TRBJ1-1; D is uncertain. The germline gives CDR1 SEHNR, CDR2 FQNEAQ (reference sequence). Trimming took off 5 bases at V and 1 base at J, with 11 bases between the two ends. The CDR3 extends over 14 amino acids. In nucleotides, the CDR3 is TGTGCCAGCAGCCCGCTGGGCCCGAACACTGAAGCTTTCTTT. Amino acids: CASSPLGPNTEAFF. The full variable domain, in which reference TRBV7-9 and TRBJ1-1 provide the parts outside the CDR3, is DTGVSQNPRHKITKRGQNVTFRCDPISEHNRLYWYRQTLGQGPEFLTYFQNEAQLEKSRLLSDRFSAERPKGSFSTLEIQRTEQGDSAMYLCASSPLGPNTEAFFGQGTRLTVV.

This rearrangement joins TRBV6-6 to TRBJ1-3; D is uncertain. V lost 2 bases and J lost 0, with 5 bases in between. The CDR3 is made up of 14 amino acids. Germline CDR1 and CDR2: MNHNY and SVGAGI (reference sequence). This CDR3 reads CASSYGNSGNTIYF. The CDR3 bases are TGTGCCAGCAGTTACGGCAACTCTGGAAACACCATATATTTT.

The chain couples TRBV2 to TRBJ2-7, with D possibly being TRBD2 (6 bases). CDR1 and CDR2 from the germline V gene are SNHLY and FYNNEI. CDR3 size: 14 residues. Trimming pared 2 bases from V and 3 bases from J, leaving 11 bases between. The CDR3 loop reads CASSEFVSGYEQYF. The CDR3 DNA sequence: TGTGCCAGCAGTGAATTCGTTAGCGGCTACGAGCAGTACTTC. Complete variable domain (other parts from reference TRBV2 and TRBJ2-7): EPEVTQTPSHQVTQMGQEVILRCVPISNHLYFYWYRQILGQKVEFLVSFYNNEISEKSEIFDDQFSVERPDGSNFTLKIRSTKLEDSAMYFCASSEFVSGYEQYFGPGTRLTVT.

The V call is TRBV11-2, the J call TRBJ2-3; a possible D gene is TRBD1 (5 bases). V lost 2 bases to trimming and J lost 1 base, with 10 bases between them. The CDR3 extends over 15 amino acids. Germline V CDR1 and CDR2: SGHAT, FQNNGV. The DNA for the CDR3 is TGTGCCAGCAGCTTATGGGGCACCGGCACAGATACGCAGTATTTT. It translates to CASSLWGTGTDTQYF.

The chain recombines TRBV19 with TRBJ2-3; D perhaps matches TRBD1 (5 bases). The germline V and J ends were trimmed by 7 bases and 5 bases, with 16 bases remaining between them. This CDR3 spans 14 amino acids. Germline V gene lookup returns CDR1 LNHDA and CDR2 SQIVND (reference sequence). The DNA for the CDR3 is TGTGCCAGTAATCAGGGTGTAGGGTTAGATACGCAGTATTTT. Translation gives CASNQGVGLDTQYF.

This rearrangement joins TRBV19 to TRBJ2-1, with D hard to call. The ends were cut back, 3 bases at V and 1 base at J, with 13 bases in the middle. Germline values: CDR1 LNHDA, CDR2 SQIVND (reference sequence). The CDR3 is made up of 16 amino acids. The CDR3 DNA sequence: TGTGCCAGTAGTATTGGGCCTCGCCTGTCCTACAATGAGCAGTTCTTC. The encoded protein is CASSIGPRLSYNEQFF. Using reference TRBV19 and TRBJ2-1 for the parts outside the CDR3, the full variable domain is DGGITQSPKYLFRKEGQNVTLSCEQNLNHDAMYWYRQDPGQGLRLIYYSQIVNDFQKGDIAEGYSVSREKKESFPLTVTSAQKNPTAFYLCASSIGPRLSYNEQFFGPGTRLTVL.

This chain joins TRBV27 and TRBJ2-7, with 7 bases fitting TRBD2. The CDR3 length is 12 residues. V lost 9 bases and J lost 2; bases outside the gene matches: 4. Germline CDR1 reads MNHEY; CDR2 reads SMNVEV (reference sequence). CDR3 coding DNA: TGTGCCAGGGGGGGGGTTCCCTACGAGCAGTACTTC. It translates to CARGGVPYEQYF.

V is TRBV18 and J is TRBJ2-7; 11 bases agree with TRBD1. Unmatched junction bases numbered 9, after V lost 8 bases and J lost 3 bases. The CDR3 is 15 amino acids. Germline V gene sequence: CDR1 KGHSH, CDR2 LQKENI. CDR3 coding DNA: TGTGCCAGCGCCGTGGCGGGACAGGGGGTCTACGAGCAGTACTTC. Encoded protein: CASAVAGQGVYEQYF.